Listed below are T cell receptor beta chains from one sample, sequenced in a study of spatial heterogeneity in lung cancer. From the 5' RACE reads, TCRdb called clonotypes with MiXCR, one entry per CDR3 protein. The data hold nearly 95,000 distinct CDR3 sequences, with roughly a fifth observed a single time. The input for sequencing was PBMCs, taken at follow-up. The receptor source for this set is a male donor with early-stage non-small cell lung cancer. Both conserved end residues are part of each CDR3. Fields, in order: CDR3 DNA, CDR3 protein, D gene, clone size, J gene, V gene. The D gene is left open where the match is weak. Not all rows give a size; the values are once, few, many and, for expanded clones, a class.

cdr3_nt: TGTGCCAGCAGCCAGGGGGGGAATGGGGCCTATAATTCACCCCTCCACTTT
cdr3_aa: CASSQGGNGAYNSPLHF
d_call: -
clone_size: -
j_call: TRBJ1-6
v_call: TRBV4-2

cdr3_nt: TGTGCCAGCAGCTCCGGGACTACATTCACAGATACGCAGTATTTT
cdr3_aa: CASSSGTTFTDTQYF
d_call: TRBD2
clone_size: -
j_call: TRBJ2-3
v_call: TRBV11-3

cdr3_nt: TGTGCCAGCAGCTTAGAAAGGACTAGCAAGCCCCTGGATGAGCAGTTCTTC
cdr3_aa: CASSLERTSKPLDEQFF
d_call: TRBD2
clone_size: -
j_call: TRBJ2-1
v_call: TRBV7-9

cdr3_nt: TGTGCCAGCGGGGTTGAGCCCCAGCATTTT
cdr3_aa: CASGVEPQHF
d_call: -
clone_size: few
j_call: TRBJ1-5
v_call: TRBV6-1

cdr3_nt: TGTGTCAGCAGTGAAAACAGGAATTCTTACAATGAGCAGTTCTTC
cdr3_aa: CVSSENRNSYNEQFF
d_call: -
clone_size: few
j_call: TRBJ2-1
v_call: TRBV2

cdr3_nt: TGTGCCAGCAGCTCACAGGGGGCCGGGGAGCTGTTTTTT
cdr3_aa: CASSSQGAGELFF
d_call: TRBD1
clone_size: few
j_call: TRBJ2-2
v_call: TRBV7-2

cdr3_nt: TGTGCCAGCAGCCTCCGGGCCGCACCCACAGATACGCAGTATTTT
cdr3_aa: CASSLRAAPTDTQYF
d_call: -
clone_size: -
j_call: TRBJ2-3
v_call: TRBV7-2

cdr3_nt: TGTGCCAGCAGTGATACCTACGAGCAGTACTTC
cdr3_aa: CASSDTYEQYF
d_call: -
clone_size: -
j_call: TRBJ2-7
v_call: TRBV2

cdr3_nt: TGTGCCAGCAGCTTGACCCGAACAGGAGTAGTGGACACCATATATTTT
cdr3_aa: CASSLTRTGVVDTIYF
d_call: -
clone_size: few
j_call: TRBJ1-3
v_call: TRBV6-1

cdr3_nt: TGCAGTGCTAGAGATTCCGCCAAAACCTCTGGAAACACCATATATTTT
cdr3_aa: CSARDSAKTSGNTIYF
d_call: -
clone_size: few
j_call: TRBJ1-3
v_call: TRBV20-1

cdr3_nt: TGCGCCAGCAGCCCTGGACTAGCGGGATTTGAGACCCAGTACTTC
cdr3_aa: CASSPGLAGFETQYF
d_call: TRBD2
clone_size: -
j_call: TRBJ2-5
v_call: TRBV5-1

cdr3_nt: TGTGCCAGCAGTTTTGGGGGGAATAATTCACCCCTCCACTTT
cdr3_aa: CASSFGGNNSPLHF
d_call: -
clone_size: few
j_call: TRBJ1-6
v_call: TRBV12-3/TRBV12-4

cdr3_nt: TGTGCCAGCACCGGACAGGGACTAGCGGGAATAAAGGGGGAGCTGTTTTTT
cdr3_aa: CASTGQGLAGIKGELFF
d_call: TRBD2
clone_size: few
j_call: TRBJ2-2
v_call: TRBV6-6

cdr3_nt: TGTGCCAGCAGCCCCTCCTGGGACAGGGGGCCCTACGAGCAGTACTTC
cdr3_aa: CASSPSWDRGPYEQYF
d_call: TRBD1
clone_size: few
j_call: TRBJ2-7
v_call: TRBV7-9

cdr3_nt: TGTGCCTGGAAGGGCTACAACACTGAAGCTTTCTTT
cdr3_aa: CAWKGYNTEAFF
d_call: -
clone_size: few
j_call: TRBJ1-1
v_call: TRBV30

cdr3_nt: TGTGCCAGCAGCTTAGGCATCGGAGGGGGCACAGATACGCAGTATTTT
cdr3_aa: CASSLGIGGGTDTQYF
d_call: -
clone_size: -
j_call: TRBJ2-3
v_call: TRBV13

cdr3_nt: TGCGCCAGCAGCTTGTCCGGGGGGATGGATGAAAAACTGTTTTTT
cdr3_aa: CASSLSGGMDEKLFF
d_call: -
clone_size: -
j_call: TRBJ1-4
v_call: TRBV5-1

cdr3_nt: TGTGCCAGCATAGAGGGTAGGAACACTGAAGCTTTCTTT
cdr3_aa: CASIEGRNTEAFF
d_call: -
clone_size: -
j_call: TRBJ1-1
v_call: TRBV6-1

cdr3_nt: TGTGCCAGCAGTCCCCCGGGACTGAGCTCTGGGGCCAACGTCCTGACTTTC
cdr3_aa: CASSPPGLSSGANVLTF
d_call: -
clone_size: many
j_call: TRBJ2-6
v_call: TRBV2

cdr3_nt: TGTGCCAGCAGCGCCATCCTGGGGGGGCAAGAGACCCAGTACTTC
cdr3_aa: CASSAILGGQETQYF
d_call: TRBD2
clone_size: few
j_call: TRBJ2-5
v_call: TRBV9

cdr3_nt: TGTGCCAGCAGCTTACGAACTAGCGGGAGGGCCGAGGAGCAGTTCTTC
cdr3_aa: CASSLRTSGRAEEQFF
d_call: TRBD2
clone_size: -
j_call: TRBJ2-1
v_call: TRBV7-6

cdr3_nt: TGTGCCAGTAGTCCGGACCGTCTGTTAGATTACTCTGAAGCTTTCTTT
cdr3_aa: CASSPDRLLDYSEAFF
d_call: -
clone_size: few
j_call: TRBJ1-1
v_call: TRBV19

cdr3_nt: TGTGCCAGCAATCCGGGACGACTAAACACCATATATTTT
cdr3_aa: CASNPGRLNTIYF
d_call: -
clone_size: few
j_call: TRBJ1-3
v_call: TRBV2

cdr3_nt: TGTGCCATCGAGGGCCTCCGCTCTGGAAACACCATATATTTT
cdr3_aa: CAIEGLRSGNTIYF
d_call: -
clone_size: -
j_call: TRBJ1-3
v_call: TRBV12-3/TRBV12-4

cdr3_nt: TGTGCCAGCAGCTTAGTGGGACAGACTTTAGCCAAAAACATTCAGTACTTC
cdr3_aa: CASSLVGQTLAKNIQYF
d_call: TRBD1
clone_size: few
j_call: TRBJ2-4
v_call: TRBV7-2

cdr3_nt: TGTGCCAGCAGCCAGGGATCGGGGAGGTACAATGAGCAGTTCTTC
cdr3_aa: CASSQGSGRYNEQFF
d_call: -
clone_size: -
j_call: TRBJ2-1
v_call: TRBV7-6

cdr3_nt: TGTGCCAGCAGCCTTTATGAAAGCACAGATACGCAGTATTTT
cdr3_aa: CASSLYESTDTQYF
d_call: -
clone_size: -
j_call: TRBJ2-3
v_call: TRBV7-9

cdr3_nt: TGTGCCAGTAGTATTTTCGATGGGGGGCCAACTGAAGCTTTCTTT
cdr3_aa: CASSIFDGGPTEAFF
d_call: -
clone_size: -
j_call: TRBJ1-1
v_call: TRBV19

cdr3_nt: TGTGCCAGCAGCGAGGGGGGGGCCCAGTACTTC
cdr3_aa: CASSEGGAQYF
d_call: -
clone_size: -
j_call: TRBJ2-5
v_call: TRBV9

cdr3_nt: TGTGCTAGTGGTTTGGACGAGGATGAGCAGTTCTTC
cdr3_aa: CASGLDEDEQFF
d_call: -
clone_size: -
j_call: TRBJ2-1
v_call: TRBV12-5

cdr3_nt: TGCGCCAGCAGCCAAGTTATTCAAGAGACCCAGTACTTC
cdr3_aa: CASSQVIQETQYF
d_call: -
clone_size: few
j_call: TRBJ2-5
v_call: TRBV4-3

cdr3_nt: TGCGCCAGCAGCCAAGAAGCGGCGGGGGCCACAGATACGCAGTATTTT
cdr3_aa: CASSQEAAGATDTQYF
d_call: -
clone_size: -
j_call: TRBJ2-3
v_call: TRBV4-3

cdr3_nt: TGCGCCAGCAGCTTCGTCGGGGAATCTGGAAACACCATATATTTT
cdr3_aa: CASSFVGESGNTIYF
d_call: -
clone_size: -
j_call: TRBJ1-3
v_call: TRBV5-1

cdr3_nt: TGTGCCAGCAGTCCGGGGGAGCGGGGGGTATACAATGAGCAGTTCTTC
cdr3_aa: CASSPGERGVYNEQFF
d_call: TRBD2
clone_size: few
j_call: TRBJ2-1
v_call: TRBV6-6

cdr3_nt: TGCAGTGCTAGAGGTATTCTAGCGGGATCTGACGAGCAGTACTTC
cdr3_aa: CSARGILAGSDEQYF
d_call: TRBD2
clone_size: few
j_call: TRBJ2-7
v_call: TRBV20-1

cdr3_nt: TGTGCCAGCAGCCCCCAGGCGACCTATGGCTACACCTTC
cdr3_aa: CASSPQATYGYTF
d_call: -
clone_size: -
j_call: TRBJ1-2
v_call: TRBV3-1

cdr3_nt: TGTGCCAGCTCACCGTCTAGCTCTGGGGCCAACGTCCTGACTTTC
cdr3_aa: CASSPSSSGANVLTF
d_call: -
clone_size: few
j_call: TRBJ2-6
v_call: TRBV18

cdr3_nt: TGTGCCATAACTTCCCCGGGACTAGCGGGCCAAGAGACCCAGTACTTC
cdr3_aa: CAITSPGLAGQETQYF
d_call: TRBD2
clone_size: few
j_call: TRBJ2-5
v_call: TRBV10-3

cdr3_nt: TGCAGTGCTAGATCCAGGGGCAGCCAAGAGACCCAGTACTTC
cdr3_aa: CSARSRGSQETQYF
d_call: -
clone_size: -
j_call: TRBJ2-5
v_call: TRBV20-1

cdr3_nt: TGTGCCAGCAGCTTGGACCGGGACCACGCTGGGGTTGAGCAGTTCTTC
cdr3_aa: CASSLDRDHAGVEQFF
d_call: -
clone_size: -
j_call: TRBJ2-1
v_call: TRBV11-2

cdr3_nt: TGCAGCGTTGAAGGCCATAGACAAGAGACCCAGTACTTC
cdr3_aa: CSVEGHRQETQYF
d_call: -
clone_size: few
j_call: TRBJ2-5
v_call: TRBV29-1

cdr3_nt: TGTGCCAGCAGTTACTGGGGACAGGGGACTAACTATGGCTACACCTTC
cdr3_aa: CASSYWGQGTNYGYTF
d_call: TRBD1
clone_size: -
j_call: TRBJ1-2
v_call: TRBV6-5

cdr3_nt: TGCAGCGTTGAAGATCGAGGAGCTGGAGGGGGGAGTGAGGCCAACGTCCTGACTTTC
cdr3_aa: CSVEDRGAGGGSEANVLTF
d_call: -
clone_size: -
j_call: TRBJ2-6
v_call: TRBV29-1

cdr3_nt: TGTGCCAGCAGCTTTACCAGACAGGGACCGAACACCGGGGAGCTGTTTTTT
cdr3_aa: CASSFTRQGPNTGELFF
d_call: TRBD1
clone_size: -
j_call: TRBJ2-2
v_call: TRBV7-9

cdr3_nt: TGTGCCAGCAGTTTGGGGTCCGTCGGACTAGCTGAAACCTACAATGAGCAGTTCTTC
cdr3_aa: CASSLGSVGLAETYNEQFF
d_call: TRBD2
clone_size: many
j_call: TRBJ2-1
v_call: TRBV27

cdr3_nt: TGTGCCAGCAGCTTTTCACCTACTCAGATTGAAGCTTTCTTT
cdr3_aa: CASSFSPTQIEAFF
d_call: -
clone_size: -
j_call: TRBJ1-1
v_call: TRBV7-2

cdr3_nt: TGTGCCAGTAGGAGGGACAGGGGGCGTGATGAGCAGTTCTTC
cdr3_aa: CASRRDRGRDEQFF
d_call: TRBD1
clone_size: -
j_call: TRBJ2-1
v_call: TRBV19

cdr3_nt: TGTGCCAGCAGCTCCTCTATCGGAAACACCATATATTTT
cdr3_aa: CASSSSIGNTIYF
d_call: -
clone_size: many
j_call: TRBJ1-3
v_call: TRBV7-2

cdr3_nt: TGTGCCACCAGTGGTAAGGGGATCGATGGCTACACCTTC
cdr3_aa: CATSGKGIDGYTF
d_call: -
clone_size: -
j_call: TRBJ1-2
v_call: TRBV24-1

cdr3_nt: TGCAGCGTTCTCACCCTAGCGGGAGTTGAGCAGTTCTTC
cdr3_aa: CSVLTLAGVEQFF
d_call: TRBD2
clone_size: -
j_call: TRBJ2-1
v_call: TRBV29-1

cdr3_nt: TGTGCCAGTAGTATGGCTAGCGGGAGGACTACAGATACGCAGTATTTT
cdr3_aa: CASSMASGRTTDTQYF
d_call: TRBD2
clone_size: -
j_call: TRBJ2-3
v_call: TRBV19